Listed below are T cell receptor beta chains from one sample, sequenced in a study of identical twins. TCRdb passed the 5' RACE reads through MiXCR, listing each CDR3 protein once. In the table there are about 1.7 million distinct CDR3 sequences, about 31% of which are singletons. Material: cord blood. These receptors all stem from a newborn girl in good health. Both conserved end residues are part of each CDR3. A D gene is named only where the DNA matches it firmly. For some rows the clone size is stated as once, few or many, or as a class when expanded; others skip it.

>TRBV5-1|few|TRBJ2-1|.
TGCGCCAGCAGCTTGGACAGGGCAATCTACAATGAGCAGTTCTTC
CASSLDRAIYNEQFF
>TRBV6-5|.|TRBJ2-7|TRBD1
TGTGCCAGCACCTTAAGACAGGGGCACACCTACGAGCAGTACTTC
CASTLRQGHTYEQYF
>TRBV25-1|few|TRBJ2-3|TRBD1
TGTGCCAGCAGTGATCGGACAGGGGCTAGCACAGATACGCAGTATTTT
CASSDRTGASTDTQYF
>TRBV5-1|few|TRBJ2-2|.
TGCGCCAGCAGCTTGCAACTAGGTCCCGGGGAGCTGTTTTTT
CASSLQLGPGELFF
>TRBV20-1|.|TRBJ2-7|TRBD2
TGCAGTGCTAGAGGCCCGGGACTAGCGGGAGGTCCGTTTCCCTACGACTACGAGCAGTACTTC
CSARGPGLAGGPFPYDYEQYF
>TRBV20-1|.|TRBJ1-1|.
TGCAGTGCTAGGGCCCGGAACGTTAGGACTGAAGCTTTCTTT
CSARARNVRTEAFF
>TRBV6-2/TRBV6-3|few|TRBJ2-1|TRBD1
TGTGCCAGCAGTAGGACAGGAAAATCACTTTACAATGAGCAGTTCTTC
CASSRTGKSLYNEQFF
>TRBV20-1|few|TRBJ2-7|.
TGCAGTGCCCATGGACTGATCTACGAGCAGTACTTC
CSAHGLIYEQYF
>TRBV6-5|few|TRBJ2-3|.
TGTGCCAGCAGCTCCCCCCGGGGGAGGACAGATACGCAGTATTTT
CASSSPRGRTDTQYF
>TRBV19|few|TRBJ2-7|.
TGTGCCAGTAGTGGACCGGGACATTCCCGCGAGCAGTACTTC
CASSGPGHSREQYF
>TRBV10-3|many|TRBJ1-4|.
TGTGCCATCAGCACGGGGCTGCGGGAAAAACTGTTTTTT
CAISTGLREKLFF
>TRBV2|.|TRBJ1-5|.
TGTGCCAGCAGTGAAGCCAGGGGCCTAAATCAGCCCCAGCATTTT
CASSEARGLNQPQHF
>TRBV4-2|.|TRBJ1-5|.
TGTGCCAGCAGCCAAGTGGGGGCCGAAGGGAATCAGCCCCAGCATTTT
CASSQVGAEGNQPQHF
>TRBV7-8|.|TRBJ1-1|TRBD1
TGTGCCAGCAGCGCTCAGACAGGGGCGAACACTGAAGCTTTCTTT
CASSAQTGANTEAFF
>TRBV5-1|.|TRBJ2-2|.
TGCGCCAGCAGGGGACGGTTGATGAACGGCGGCGGGGAGCTGTTTTTT
CASRGRLMNGGGELFF
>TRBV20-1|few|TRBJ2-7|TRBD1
TGCAGTGCTAGACCCATCTCCGGGACAGCATACGAGCAGTACTTC
CSARPISGTAYEQYF
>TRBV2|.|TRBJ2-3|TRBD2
TGTGCCAGCTTGCGGGAGCTAACAGATACGCAGTATTTT
CASLRELTDTQYF
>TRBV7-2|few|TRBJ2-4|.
TGTGCCAGCAGCTTAAACAGGGTAGCCAAAAACATTCAGTACTTC
CASSLNRVAKNIQYF
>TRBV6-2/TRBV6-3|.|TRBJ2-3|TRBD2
TGTGCCAGCAGTTACAGCCTAGCGGGGGGGCTCGGTACGCAGTATTTT
CASSYSLAGGLGTQYF
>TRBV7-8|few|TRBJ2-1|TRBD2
TGTGCCAGCAGCTTAGATCCCGGGGGGTACAATGAGCAGTTCTTC
CASSLDPGGYNEQFF
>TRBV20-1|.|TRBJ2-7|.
TGCAGTGCCCTGAGGGACTACGAGCAGTACTTC
CSALRDYEQYF
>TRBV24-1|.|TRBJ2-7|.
TGTGCCACCAGTGACCTCGTCGGTCTCGAGCAGTACTTC
CATSDLVGLEQYF